This T cell receptor beta chain was recovered during a study of blood T cells in healthy people across ages. Then a second PCR, running roughly 7 to 11 cycles, was carried out with a sample-barcoded 5' primer and a J-beta primer mix. A single record per CDR3 protein comes from TCRdb applying MiXCR to the 5' RACE reads. The sample consists of about 1,400,000 distinct CDR3 sequences, 45% to 70% of them appearing once. The sample holds a few counts of this clonotype. Its antigen is still unknown. Overall study results and limits: Leaving the PBMCs unsorted stopped any conclusive comparison of naive versus antigen-experienced cells. A roughly linear fall in TCR beta diversity per million T cells was seen with increasing age.

Trimming left V 4 bases short and J 0 bases short, with 9 bases between. The germline V gene encodes CDR1 SQVTM and CDR2 ANQGSEA. CDR3 length: 13 residues. This clonotype was obtained from a man younger than 30 in good health. J is TRBJ1-1 and V is TRBV29-1; no firm D call. Source material: blood. The CDR3 DNA sequence: TGCAGCGTTGGTAACGGGATGAACACTGAAGCTTTCTTT. Its translation is CSVGNGMNTEAFF.